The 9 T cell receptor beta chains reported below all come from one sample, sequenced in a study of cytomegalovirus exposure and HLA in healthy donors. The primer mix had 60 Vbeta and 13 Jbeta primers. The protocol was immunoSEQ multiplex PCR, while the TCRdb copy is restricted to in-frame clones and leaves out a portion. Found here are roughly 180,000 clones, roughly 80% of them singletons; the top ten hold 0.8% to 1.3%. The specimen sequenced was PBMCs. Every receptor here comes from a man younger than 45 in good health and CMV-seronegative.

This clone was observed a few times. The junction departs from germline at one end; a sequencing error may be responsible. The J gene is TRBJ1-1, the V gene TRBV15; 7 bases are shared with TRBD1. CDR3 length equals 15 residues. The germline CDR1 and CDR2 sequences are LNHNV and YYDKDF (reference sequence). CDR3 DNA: TGTGCCACCAGCAGAGAGGCAGGGGGGAACTCTGAAGCTTTCTTT. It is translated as CATSREAGGNSEAFF.

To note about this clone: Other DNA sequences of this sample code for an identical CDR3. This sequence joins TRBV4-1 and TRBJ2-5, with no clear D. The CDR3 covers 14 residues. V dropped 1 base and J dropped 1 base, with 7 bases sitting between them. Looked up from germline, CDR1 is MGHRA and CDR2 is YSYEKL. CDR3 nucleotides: TGCGCCAGCAGCCAAGGTGGCCCCCAAGAGACCCAGTACTTC. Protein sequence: CASSQGGPQETQYF.

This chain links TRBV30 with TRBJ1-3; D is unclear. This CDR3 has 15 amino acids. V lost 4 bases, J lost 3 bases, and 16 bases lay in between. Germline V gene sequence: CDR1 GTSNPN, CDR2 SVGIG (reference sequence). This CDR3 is CAWMVPGLDGNTIYF. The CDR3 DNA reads TGTGCCTGGATGGTCCCCGGGTTAGATGGAAACACCATATATTTT.

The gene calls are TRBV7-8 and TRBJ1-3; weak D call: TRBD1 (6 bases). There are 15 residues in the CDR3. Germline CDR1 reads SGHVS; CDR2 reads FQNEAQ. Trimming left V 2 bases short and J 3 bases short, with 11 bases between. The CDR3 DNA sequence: TGTGCCAGCAGCTTACAGGGGTTATTTGGAAACACCATATATTTT. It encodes CASSLQGLFGNTIYF.

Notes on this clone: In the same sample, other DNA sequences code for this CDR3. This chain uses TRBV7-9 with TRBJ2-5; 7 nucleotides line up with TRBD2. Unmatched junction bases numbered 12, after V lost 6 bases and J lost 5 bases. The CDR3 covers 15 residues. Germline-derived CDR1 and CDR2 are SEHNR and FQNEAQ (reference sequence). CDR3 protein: CASSFNIRGGETQYF. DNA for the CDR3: TGTGCCAGCAGTTTTAATATTCGCGGGGGTGAGACCCAGTACTTC.

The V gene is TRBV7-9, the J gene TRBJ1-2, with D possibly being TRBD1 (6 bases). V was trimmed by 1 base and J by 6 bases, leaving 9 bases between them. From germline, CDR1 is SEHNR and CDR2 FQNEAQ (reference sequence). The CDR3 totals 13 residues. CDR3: CASSLGTVDGYTF. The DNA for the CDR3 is TGTGCCAGCAGCTTAGGGACAGTCGATGGCTACACCTTC. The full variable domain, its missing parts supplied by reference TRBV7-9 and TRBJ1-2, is DTGVSQNPRHKITKRGQNVTFRCDPISEHNRLYWYRQTLGQGPEFLTYFQNEAQLEKSRLLSDRFSAERPKGSFSTLEIQRTEQGDSAMYLCASSLGTVDGYTFGSGTRLTVV.

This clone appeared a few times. The CDR3 coding sequence is TGCGCCAGCAGCTTTGGGCCAGGGATGTTTGACATTCAGTACTTC. Protein sequence: CASSFGPGMFDIQYF. This chain connects TRBV5-1 to TRBJ2-4; D possibly corresponds to TRBD1 (5 bases). Per the germline V gene, CDR1 is SGHRS and CDR2 is YFSETQ. This CDR3 is built from 15 residues. The germline V and J ends were trimmed by 2 bases and 8 bases, with 17 bases remaining between them.

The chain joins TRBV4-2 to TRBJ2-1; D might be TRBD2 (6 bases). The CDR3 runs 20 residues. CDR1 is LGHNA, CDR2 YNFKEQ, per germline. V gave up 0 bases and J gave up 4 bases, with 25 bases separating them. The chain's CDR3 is CASSQEGTLYSPPFYNEQFF. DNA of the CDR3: TGTGCCAGCAGCCAAGAAGGGACTCTATACTCCCCTCCTTTTTACAATGAGCAGTTCTTC.

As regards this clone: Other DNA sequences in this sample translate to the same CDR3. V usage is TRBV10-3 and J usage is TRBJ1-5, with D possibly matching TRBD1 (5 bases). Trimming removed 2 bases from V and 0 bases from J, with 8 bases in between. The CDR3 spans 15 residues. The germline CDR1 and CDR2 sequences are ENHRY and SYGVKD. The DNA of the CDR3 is TGTGCCATCAGTGAGGGGCAGGGTAGCAATCAGCCCCAGCATTTT. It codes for CAISEGQGSNQPQHF.